What follows are 32 T cell receptor beta chains derived from one specimen sequenced in a study of blood T cell repertoires in COVID-19. The data were produced by immunoSEQ multiplex PCR, yet TCRdb's version contains in-frame clones alone and is incomplete. The sample gives about 40,000 clones, roughly 88% of which show up once; roughly a tenth is in the top ten. The sequenced sample consisted of peripheral blood. These receptors were obtained from a human donor in a cohort sampled during active COVID-19.

This chain joins TRBV9 and TRBJ2-1; unclear D gene. CDR3 length: 17 amino acids. V was clipped by 4 bases and J by 2 bases, with 19 bases between them. Germline CDR1 reads SGDLS; CDR2 reads YYNGEE. The CDR3 sequence is CASSPSKVARTYNEQFF. In nucleotides, the CDR3 is TGTGCCAGCAGCCCGTCGAAGGTGGCCAGGACCTACAATGAGCAGTTCTTC.

The genes are TRBV30 and TRBJ2-3; a weak D match, TRBD1 (5 bases). Trimming removed 5 bases from V and 7 bases from J, with 10 bases in between. Germline CDR1 reads GTSNPN; CDR2 reads SVGIG (reference sequence). The CDR3 has 11 amino acids. The CDR3, as DNA: TGTGCCTGGGTGGACACGAATACGCAGTATTTT. This gives the protein CAWVDTNTQYF.

V and J are TRBV18 and TRBJ1-2; TRBD1 matches 7 bases. V gave up 4 bases and J gave up 6 bases; unmatched junction bases: 11. The CDR3 spans 15 residues. Germline V gene sequence: CDR1 KGHSH, CDR2 LQKENI. Here the CDR3 DNA reads TGTGCCAGCTCACACCCGACAGGGAGAAAGGATGGCTACACCTTC. It codes for CASSHPTGRKDGYTF.

This chain connects TRBV19 to TRBJ2-3; 7 bases match TRBD1. Germline V lookup: CDR1 LNHDA, CDR2 SQIVND (reference sequence). The length of the CDR3 is 15 residues. V was pared by 6 bases and J by 0 bases, with 6 bases of the junction left unmatched. In DNA form, the CDR3 reads TGTGCCAGTAGGCGACAGGGACGTAGCACAGATACGCAGTATTTT. Its translation is CASRRQGRSTDTQYF. Based on the CDR3 plus reference TRBV19 and TRBJ2-3, the full variable domain is DGGITQSPKYLFRKEGQNVTLSCEQNLNHDAMYWYRQDPGQGLRLIYYSQIVNDFQKGDIAEGYSVSREKKESFPLTVTSAQKNPTAFYLCASRRQGRSTDTQYFGPGTRLTVL.

The CDR3 here is CASSSAFEGELFF. The CDR3 DNA reads as TGCGCCAGCAGTTCCGCGTTTGAGGGGGAGCTGTTTTTT. The chain combines TRBV5-1 with TRBJ2-2, with D uncertain. Trimming pared 5 bases from V and 8 bases from J, leaving 13 bases between. The CDR3 has 13 residues. CDR1 and CDR2 (germline): SGHRS, YFSETQ.

V is TRBV11-3 and J is TRBJ2-7; maybe TRBD1 (6 bases). V was shortened by 4 bases and J by 4 bases, with 17 bases between the two germline ends. CDR3 size: 15 residues. Germline V lookup: CDR1 SGHNT, CDR2 YENEEA. The CDR3 DNA is TGTGCCAGCAGCTCTCAGACAGGTTCAGGGTACGAGCAGTACTTC. Translation gives CASSSQTGSGYEQYF.

The genes are TRBV7-2 and TRBJ1-5, with D perhaps matching TRBD1 (6 bases). This CDR3 contains 14 residues. The germline V gene encodes CDR1 SGHTA and CDR2 FQGNSA. Trimming took off 4 bases at V and 3 bases at J, with 10 bases between the two ends. The CDR3 bases are TGTGCCAGCAGCTCGGGACACATCAATCAGCCCCAGCATTTT. It specifies CASSSGHINQPQHF.

The rearrangement joins TRBV5-1 to TRBJ1-5; D ambiguous. This CDR3 spans 14 amino acids. CDR1 is SGHRS, CDR2 YFSETQ, per germline. V was trimmed by 4 bases and J by 2 bases, leaving 10 bases between them. The chain's CDR3 is CASSPGKRNQPQHF. CDR3 DNA sequence: TGCGCCAGCAGCCCGGGGAAGCGCAATCAGCCCCAGCATTTT.

The chain joins TRBV4-1 to TRBJ2-5; TRBD2 matches 7 bases. V dropped 0 bases and J dropped 3; count of bases not matched to a gene: 4. Germline V lookup: CDR1 MGHRA, CDR2 YSYEKL. The CDR3 is 15 residues long. The CDR3 DNA sequence: TGCGCCAGCAGCCAAGATCCCGGGACTAAAGAGACCCAGTACTTC. Protein sequence: CASSQDPGTKETQYF.

This clone was found once. The chain joins TRBV6-5 to TRBJ2-6; D remains ambiguous. V was clipped by 6 bases and J by 0 bases, with 9 bases between them. Germline values: CDR1 MNHEY, CDR2 SVGAGI. The CDR3 spans 15 residues. The CDR3 protein is CASRAHRSGANVLTF. The CDR3, as DNA: TGTGCCAGCAGAGCGCACCGCTCTGGGGCCAACGTCCTGACTTTC.

The rearrangement joins TRBV23-1 to TRBJ2-7; TRBD2 aligns across 8 bases. TRBV23-1 is designated an ORF whose function remains uncertain. The junction had 16 bases not matched to a gene; V was cut back by 4 bases and J by 5 bases. This CDR3 region has 17 residues. DNA for the CDR3: TGCGCCAGCAGTCCCACAGCGGGAGCAGGGAGTTTCGACGAGCAGTACTTC. This encodes CASSPTAGAGSFDEQYF.

This chain uses TRBV6-6 with TRBJ2-1, with TRBD2 matching over 7 bases. CDR3 length equals 14 residues. Germline CDR1 is MNHNY and CDR2 is SVGAGI (reference sequence). V dropped 8 bases and J dropped 6; count of bases not matched to a gene: 10. DNA for the CDR3: TGTGCCAGCGCGCCCCGAGCGGGATTCAATGAGCAGTTCTTC. Translation: CASAPRAGFNEQFF.

This chain uses TRBV24-1 with TRBJ2-1; 7 bases line up with TRBD1. This CDR3 is 18 amino acids long. CDR1 is KGHDR and CDR2 is SFDVKD in the germline V gene. The trim removed 3 bases at V and 0 bases at J, leaving 10 bases unmatched. This CDR3 reads CATSDTGTDHSSYNEQFF. As DNA, the CDR3 is TGTGCCACCAGTGATACCGGGACAGACCACAGCTCCTACAATGAGCAGTTCTTC.

The CDR3 spells CASSETGDSTDTQYF. CDR3 nucleotide sequence: TGTGCCAGCAGTGAGACAGGAGATAGCACAGATACGCAGTATTTT. This rearrangement joins TRBV2 to TRBJ2-3; D may be TRBD1 (6 bases). V lost 3 bases and J 0 bases, leaving 10 bases between the germline ends. Per germline, CDR1 SNHLY and CDR2 FYNNEI. The length of the CDR3 is 15 residues.

This clone was observed a few times. V and J are TRBV19 and TRBJ2-7, with TRBD2 as a possible D gene (5 bases). V shed 6 bases and J shed 0 bases, with 15 bases lying between them. Germline-derived CDR1 and CDR2 are LNHDA and SQIVND (reference sequence). The CDR3 consists of 15 residues. This chain's CDR3 is CASRIPVGLSYEQYF. CDR3 DNA sequence: TGTGCCAGTAGAATACCGGTTGGACTCTCCTACGAGCAGTACTTC.

The rearrangement uses TRBV6-5 and TRBJ1-5; the D gene is possibly TRBD1 (6 bases). Germline assignment: CDR1 MNHEY and CDR2 SVGAGI. The ends were cut back, 6 bases at V and 3 bases at J, with 12 bases in the middle. The CDR3 has 14 amino acids. The CDR3 sequence is CASSGGGYNQPQHF. The CDR3 coding sequence is TGTGCCAGCAGCGGGGGGGGCTACAATCAGCCCCAGCATTTT.

The sample holds one count of this clone. CDR3 sequence reads: CATSDWRGGGTSGPSRTGELFF. DNA for the CDR3: TGTGCCACCAGTGATTGGCGGGGGGGTGGGACTAGCGGGCCATCACGCACCGGGGAGCTGTTTTTT. The rearrangement uses TRBV24-1 and TRBJ2-2, with TRBD2 matching over 12 bases. Germline CDR1 is KGHDR and CDR2 is SFDVKD. J gave up 4 bases and V 2 bases, and 19 bases lay outside the gene matches. The CDR3 is 22 residues long.

The table lists this clone with a few counts. V is TRBV2 and J is TRBJ1-2; 8 bases map to TRBD1. The CDR3 is made up of 13 amino acids. Trimming took 6 bases from V and 13 from J; bases not matched to a gene: 13. Germline CDR1 is SNHLY and CDR2 is FYNNEI. The CDR3 bases are TGTGCCAGCAGCGCGGACAGGGTCCTTGCCCCCACCTTC. Translating it yields CASSADRVLAPTF.

This chain connects TRBV3-1 (or the pseudogene TRBV3-2) to TRBJ2-2, with 7 bases lining up with TRBD1. V was clipped by 4 bases and J by 6 bases; unmatched bases: 11. Looked up from germline, CDR1 is LGHDT and CDR2 is YNNKEL (reference sequence). CDR3 length: 16 amino acids. In nucleotides, the CDR3 is TGTGCCAGCAGCCCCCTGTATAGGGGGCGCTCCGGGGAGCTGTTTTTT. It specifies CASSPLYRGRSGELFF.

CDR3 region: CASSFDRGVTGELFF. Here the CDR3 DNA reads TGTGCCAGCAGTTTTGACAGGGGAGTCACCGGGGAGCTGTTTTTT. J is TRBJ2-2 and V is TRBV2; 8 bases match TRBD1. Germline CDR1 is SNHLY and CDR2 is FYNNEI. V lost 5 bases and J lost 4; bases outside the gene matches: 6. The CDR3 has 15 residues.

The chain employs TRBV3-1 (or the pseudogene TRBV3-2) and TRBJ1-1, with TRBD1 as a possible D gene (6 bases). The CDR3 extends over 16 amino acids. V was pared by 3 bases and J by 1 base, with 15 bases between. Germline loops: CDR1 LGHDT, CDR2 YNNKEL (reference sequence). CDR3 amino acids: CASSHLPGTTNTEAFF. The CDR3 DNA reads as TGTGCCAGCAGCCACCTACCCGGGACAACGAACACTGAAGCTTTCTTT.

V gene TRBV28 combines with J gene TRBJ2-3, with a tentative D call TRBD2 (5 bases). V shed 4 bases and J shed 0 bases, with 8 bases lying between them. There are 14 residues in the CDR3. In germline, CDR1 is MDHEN, CDR2 SYDVKM. CDR3 in DNA: TGTGCCAGCAGTTATGGCGGGAGCACAGATACGCAGTATTTT. Translation gives CASSYGGSTDTQYF.

The V call is TRBV19, the J call TRBJ1-5, with D possibly TRBD1 on 5 matching bases. This CDR3 is 15 amino acids long. Germline V lookup: CDR1 LNHDA, CDR2 SQIVND (reference sequence). Trimming pared 0 bases from V and 5 bases from J, leaving 11 bases between. CDR3 DNA: TGTGCCAGTAGTATAGATACCCAGGGTTATCAGCCCCAGCATTTT. Protein sequence: CASSIDTQGYQPQHF.

The chain has TRBV27 and TRBJ2-2; no clear D gene. CDR1 and CDR2 (germline): MNHEY, SMNVEV (reference sequence). Trimming removed 5 bases from V and 7 bases from J, with 11 bases in between. The CDR3 runs 13 residues. The CDR3 reads CASSPLQVGELFF. For the CDR3, the DNA is TGTGCCAGCAGTCCGCTCCAGGTCGGGGAGCTGTTTTTT.

This clone has only a few counts. V and J are TRBV7-6 and TRBJ1-6; D uncertain. V lost 1 base, J lost 10 bases, and 11 bases lay in between. Germline assignment: CDR1 SGHVS and CDR2 FNYEAQ. This CDR3 has 14 amino acids. CDR3 sequence reads: CASSLGGLGSPLHF. CDR3 coding DNA: TGTGCCAGCAGCTTAGGAGGGTTGGGATCACCCCTCCACTTT. Full variable domain (outside the CDR3, taken from reference TRBV7-6 and TRBJ1-6): GAGVSQSPRYKVTKRGQDVALRCDPISGHVSLYWYRQALGQGPEFLTYFNYEAQQDKSGLPNDRFSAERPEGSISTLTIQRTEQRDSAMYRCASSLGGLGSPLHFGNGTRLTVT.

The chain joins TRBV30 to TRBJ1-2, with 9 bases that match TRBD1. The V segment lost 2 bases and the J segment 6 bases; nucleotides outside the gene matches: 13. The CDR3 runs 16 residues. Germline V CDR1 and CDR2: GTSNPN, SVGIG (reference sequence). The CDR3 bases are TGTGCCTGGAGTTCTGGTGACAGGGGGTGGGTAGATGGCTACACCTTC. Translated: CAWSSGDRGWVDGYTF.

The CDR3 sequence: CASTRRSSGIYEQYF. The CDR3 nucleotides read TGTGCCAGCACCAGAAGGTCTAGCGGAATCTACGAGCAGTACTTC. This chain links TRBV6-5 with TRBJ2-7; TRBD2 matches 7 bases. The CDR3 totals 15 residues. Per the germline V gene, CDR1 is MNHEY and CDR2 is SVGAGI. V was clipped by 7 bases and J by 3 bases; unmatched bases: 12.

The chain links TRBV5-1 to TRBJ1-3; unclear D gene. Germline assignment: CDR1 SGHRS and CDR2 YFSETQ. CDR3 length equals 16 residues. Trimming took off 4 bases at V and 2 bases at J, with 16 bases between the two ends. In DNA form, the CDR3 reads TGCGCCAGCAGCCTAAATTTACTTTCGGCTGGAAACACCATATATTTT. Protein sequence: CASSLNLLSAGNTIYF. Full variable domain (remainder filled in from reference TRBV5-1 and TRBJ1-3): KAGVTQTPRYLIKTRGQQVTLSCSPISGHRSVSWYQQTPGQGLQFLFEYFSETQRNKGNFPGRFSGRQFSNSRSEMNVSTLELGDSALYLCASSLNLLSAGNTIYFGEGSWLTVV.

The V and J genes are TRBV7-2 and TRBJ2-1; TRBD2 is a possible D gene (6 bases). Deletions cut 5 bases from V and 3 bases from J, with 11 bases between. CDR3 length: 14 residues. CDR1 is SGHTA and CDR2 is FQGNSA in the germline V gene. CDR3 in DNA: TGTGCCAGCAGCCCAGTCGGGGGCTACAATGAGCAGTTCTTC. It codes for CASSPVGGYNEQFF.

This chain joins TRBV7-2 and TRBJ2-1; 9 bases are a match to TRBD1. This CDR3 is built from 15 residues. V was pared by 3 bases and J by 9 bases, with 9 bases of the junction left unmatched. The germline CDR1 and CDR2 sequences are SGHTA and FQGNSA. The CDR3 coding sequence is TGTGCCAGCAGCTTTTTGACAGGGGGGCCCCCTGAGCAGTTCTTC. It yields the protein CASSFLTGGPPEQFF.

The rearrangement uses TRBV30 and TRBJ1-2; D perhaps matches TRBD1 (6 bases). CDR3 length equals 13 residues. Germline-derived CDR1 and CDR2 are GTSNPN and SVGIG (reference sequence). V lost 2 bases and J lost 4, with 11 bases in between. Written as DNA, the CDR3 is TGTGCCTGGAGTCGAACAGGGTCCTATGGCTACACCTTC. This codes for CAWSRTGSYGYTF.

The chain carries TRBV24-1 and TRBJ2-5, with D tentatively TRBD1 (6 bases). The germline CDR1 and CDR2 sequences are KGHDR and SFDVKD. Trimming pared 1 base from V and 4 bases from J, leaving 9 bases between. The CDR3 is 14 amino acids. The CDR3 reads CATSDLIRGETQYF. Here the CDR3 DNA reads TGTGCCACCAGTGATTTAATCAGGGGAGAGACCCAGTACTTC.